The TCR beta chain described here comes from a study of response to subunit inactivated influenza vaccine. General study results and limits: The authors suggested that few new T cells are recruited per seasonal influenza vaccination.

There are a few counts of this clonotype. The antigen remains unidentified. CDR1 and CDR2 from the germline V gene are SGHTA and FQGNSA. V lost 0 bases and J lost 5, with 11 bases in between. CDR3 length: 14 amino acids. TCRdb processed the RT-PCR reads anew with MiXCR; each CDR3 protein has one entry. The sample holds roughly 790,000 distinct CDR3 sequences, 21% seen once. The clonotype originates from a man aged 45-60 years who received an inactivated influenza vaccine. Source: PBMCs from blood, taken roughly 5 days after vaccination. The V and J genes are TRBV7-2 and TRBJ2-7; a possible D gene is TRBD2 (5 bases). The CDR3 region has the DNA TGTGCCAGCAGCTTAGCGGGAGTACAAGACGAGCAGTACTTC. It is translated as CASSLAGVQDEQYF.